This T cell receptor beta chain was recorded in a study of T cells in Graves' hyperthyroidism and ophthalmopathy. The study's findings and limits: Stable hyperthyroidism and ophthalmopathy were separated using 13 V-J signatures. The model identified upcoming ophthalmopathy a median around 6 months ahead of onset. Researchers found most expanded thyroid clonotypes above 0.001 in blood as well.

Researchers amplified the TCR beta CDR3 regions from RNA transcripts. Initially, a first-round RT-PCR of the TCR CDR3 employed the HTBI primer set. MiXCR, run by TCRdb on the multiplex PCR reads, gives a single entry per CDR3 protein. The repertoire includes some 560,000 distinct CDR3 sequences, around a sixth of them detected once, and roughly 7.3% sits in the top ten. The CDR3 is 14 residues long. Per germline, CDR1 DFQATT and CDR2 SNEGSKA (reference sequence). Concerning this clonotype itself: What it binds is not known. Compared with germline, one end of the junction differs, possibly owing to a read error.

Criteria for exclusion of patients were uncontrolled infection, other autoimmune disease, pregnancy or lactation. Sequenced material: blood. V usage is TRBV20-1 and J usage is TRBJ2-3; 12 positions match TRBD2. The source is a woman in her thirties with Graves' hyperthyroidism. The CDR3 spells CSSSGRVETDTQYF. The CDR3 region has the DNA TGCAGTTCTAGCGGGAGGGTGGAGACAGATACGCAGTATTTT.